This T cell receptor (beta chain) was documented in a study of T-cell memory formation after mild COVID-19. Findings of the study overall: Pre-infection memory carried some responding clones, suggesting that cross-reactive memory joined. CD4+ contracting clones were mainly CM and EM; CD8+ ones, EMRA.

Trimming pared 4 bases from V and 0 bases from J, leaving 13 bases between. The CDR3 length is 15 residues. Germline assignment: CDR1 SEHNR and CDR2 FQNEAQ (reference sequence). Each CDR3 protein is one row after TCRdb ran MiXCR on the 5' RACE reads. The top ten hold approximately 3.4% of the sample, which has over 150,000 distinct CDR3 sequences, approximately 13% seen once. This clonotype has a handful of counts. The antigen is not known. The chain is built from TRBV7-9 and TRBJ2-7, with unresolved D. The sequencing sample was made of PBMCs or a T cell subset sorted from them (not recorded which). This receptor was taken from a man younger than 30 who had mild COVID-19 (a few samples of this study predate the infection). Cell type and time point are not known. The CDR3 DNA follows: TGTGCCAGCAGCTCCTCGGACCGGCCCTCCTACGAGCAGTACTTC. As protein: CASSSSDRPSYEQYF.